This T cell receptor beta chain was recorded in a study of blood T cell repertoires in COVID-19 (dated by TCRdb to 2018 to 2021). Turning to the overall study: Samples covering the acute and convalescent phases of COVID-19 were provided by collaborators in the United States, Italy and Spain. The material from the prospective study consisted of cDNA or gDNA derived from T cells, B-cell-depleted T cells, or PBMCs. The dataset comprised deeply sampled blood TCRbeta repertoires from subjects exposed to, actively infected with, or recovered from COVID-19. The sample metadata nearly always contained a de-identified subject ID, COVID-19 status, age in years and sex. The repertoires were released in a freely available public database meant as a resource for research on the immune response to SARS-CoV-2. Where available, HLA class I and class II types were taken from metadata supplied by the sample provider and were not determined by assay-based typing. The samples were drawn from the first 160 participants of the ongoing ImmuneRACE study and from 1,200 or so subjects provided by 6 global collaborators.

Concerning this clone itself: The antigen it recognizes is unknown. No base qualities exist here, and no much larger clone lies one base off it.

The CDR3 measures 15 amino acids from cysteine to phenylalanine. Only CDR3 DNA is held: 45 bases, read in frame from base 1. The V end gives up 7 bases and the J end 2 bases, leaving 5 bases in the junction not matched to a gene. Reading the germline V gene gives CDR1 SNHLY and CDR2 FYNNEI. TCRbeta CDR3 regions were amplified from genomic DNA using the immunoSEQ Assay, a bias-controlled multiplex PCR. In the source study's methods: The number of nucleated cells in each sample was estimated from the amplification of reference gene primers within the assay. To quantify the absolute abundance of each unique TCRbeta CDR3 rearrangement, sequence reads were collapsed and filtered. Productive Simpson clonality was computed per sample as the square root of Simpson's diversity index over productive rearrangements. The immuneACCESS repertoire file appears here via TCRdb, limited to in-frame rearrangements. These files lack a portion of the clones; in checked studies, under half of the deficit traces to unresolved V genes, and the cause of the others is not known. The D gene and trimming were derived from the DNA, and the V and J assignments and clone size from that table. The sample contains roughly 300,000 clones, 92% of them found a single time. The ten most abundant clones make up approximately 18% of the sample.

In the prospective study, participants were about 18 to 89 years old, resided in approximately 22 geographic areas of the United States, and were enrolled through a virtual design. In the prospective study, cohorts were assigned on the basis of participant-reported clinical history obtained from a screening survey and a study questionnaire. ImmuneRACE Cohort 3 recovered participants were defined by two consecutive negative NP/OP PCR tests, healthcare professional clearance, or symptom resolution. Mobile phlebotomists in the prospective study collected whole blood, serum and a nasopharyngeal or oropharyngeal swab from every participant. Prospective study participants could optionally give additional blood draws and questionnaires over a roughly 2-month period. Before DNA extraction, blood samples from the prospective study were shipped at room temperature or frozen. What the work shows at the level of the full study, not this receptor alone: The amount of clinical and demographic metadata varied by source and participant and was provided uncurated.

Sequenced: PBMCs or T cells enriched from blood (not recorded which). The clonotype was recovered from a woman aged 25 to 39 who had recovered from COVID-19. The chain uses TRBV2 and TRBJ2-1; 10 of the junction bases match TRBD2. The CDR3 amino acid sequence is: CASIPAGGPYNEQFF. The DNA is as follows: TGTGCCAGCATACCAGCGGGAGGGCCCTACAATGAGCAGTTCTTC.